These T cell receptor beta chains were read from a single sample in a study of circulating and synovial CD4+ cells in juvenile arthritis. This table comes from immunoSEQ multiplex PCR, and its TCRdb copy is limited to in-frame clones, with some not included. The sample has about 34,000 clones; 95% are singletons. The sample was CD4+ T cells from blood. These receptor sequences come from a human donor with juvenile idiopathic arthritis. The CDR3 runs from the conserved cysteine through the conserved F or W. Each record gives: clone size, J gene, D gene, V gene, CDR3 DNA, CDR3 protein. The D gene is left open where the match is weak. A row's size may be missing; if present it is once, few, many or a size class.

clone_size: .; j_call: TRBJ2-1; d_call: .; v_call: TRBV5-1; cdr3_nt: TGCGCCAGCAGCCCCGGGACTGCAACCTACAATGAGCAGTTCTTC; cdr3_aa: CASSPGTATYNEQFF
clone_size: .; j_call: TRBJ2-7; d_call: TRBD1; v_call: TRBV5-1; cdr3_nt: TGCGCCAGCAGCCGGGACAGTAACTCCTACGGGCAGTACTTC; cdr3_aa: CASSRDSNSYGQYF
clone_size: .; j_call: TRBJ2-7; d_call: TRBD2; v_call: TRBV9; cdr3_nt: TGTGCCAGCAGCGTAGCAGCGGGGGGGCCTGACGAGCAGTACTTC; cdr3_aa: CASSVAAGGPDEQYF
clone_size: once; j_call: TRBJ2-5; d_call: TRBD1; v_call: TRBV29-1; cdr3_nt: TGCAGCGTTGACGACGGGACAGGGATGGGGGGGACCCAGTACTTC; cdr3_aa: CSVDDGTGMGGTQYF
clone_size: .; j_call: TRBJ2-1; d_call: .; v_call: TRBV30; cdr3_nt: TGTGCCTGGGCCTCTACTAGGACGCTGTTCTTC; cdr3_aa: CAWASTRTLFF
clone_size: .; j_call: TRBJ2-3; d_call: TRBD2; v_call: TRBV9; cdr3_nt: TGTGCCAGCAGCGTGGGACTAGCCCTTTCCACAGATACGCAGTATTTT; cdr3_aa: CASSVGLALSTDTQYF
clone_size: .; j_call: TRBJ1-3; d_call: .; v_call: TRBV7-2; cdr3_nt: TGTGCCAGCAGCGCCGGAGCGAACTCTGGAAACACCATATATTTT; cdr3_aa: CASSAGANSGNTIYF
clone_size: .; j_call: TRBJ2-3; d_call: .; v_call: TRBV19; cdr3_nt: TGTGCCAGTAGTGTCTCCGCAGATACGCAGTATTTT; cdr3_aa: CASSVSADTQYF
clone_size: .; j_call: TRBJ1-2; d_call: TRBD1; v_call: TRBV7-9; cdr3_nt: TGTGCCAGCAGCTTAGCCCCGGGACAGGGGGCCTCTGGCTACACCTTC; cdr3_aa: CASSLAPGQGASGYTF
clone_size: .; j_call: TRBJ2-6; d_call: TRBD2; v_call: TRBV11-2; cdr3_nt: TGTGCCAGCGAGACAAGCGGGAGGGGTAAAGGGGCCAACGTCCTGACTTTC; cdr3_aa: CASETSGRGKGANVLTF
clone_size: .; j_call: TRBJ1-2; d_call: .; v_call: TRBV20-1; cdr3_nt: TGCAGTGCTTACGGGATCGGCTACACCTTC; cdr3_aa: CSAYGIGYTF
clone_size: .; j_call: TRBJ1-1; d_call: .; v_call: TRBV18; cdr3_nt: TGTGCCAGCTCACCAAAGTGGGGATCGGAGGGCACTGAAGCTTTCTTT; cdr3_aa: CASSPKWGSEGTEAFF
clone_size: .; j_call: TRBJ2-1; d_call: TRBD2; v_call: TRBV11-2; cdr3_nt: TGTGCCAGCAGCTTAGACGAACTAGCGGGGGGTTACTTGAGGGACAATGAGCAGTTCTTC; cdr3_aa: CASSLDELAGGYLRDNEQFF
clone_size: .; j_call: TRBJ2-3; d_call: TRBD2; v_call: TRBV5-4; cdr3_nt: TGTGCCAGCAGCTTGTCACTAGCGGGGGCCCGTACTAGCACAGATACGCAGTATTTT; cdr3_aa: CASSLSLAGARTSTDTQYF
clone_size: .; j_call: TRBJ2-1; d_call: TRBD2; v_call: TRBV10-3; cdr3_nt: TGTGCCATCAGCCCGACTAGCGGGAGGGTTAATGAGCAGTTCTTC; cdr3_aa: CAISPTSGRVNEQFF
clone_size: .; j_call: TRBJ2-2; d_call: .; v_call: TRBV2; cdr3_nt: TGTGCCAGCAGTGAACTAGGGGAGCTGTTTTTT; cdr3_aa: CASSELGELFF
clone_size: few; j_call: TRBJ1-3; d_call: .; v_call: TRBV2; cdr3_nt: TGTGCCAGCAGAACAGGAATCTCTGGAAACACCATATATTTT; cdr3_aa: CASRTGISGNTIYF
clone_size: once; j_call: TRBJ2-3; d_call: TRBD2; v_call: TRBV25-1; cdr3_nt: TGTGCCAGCAGCCAGACTAGCGGGGGTGCAGATACGCAGTATTTT; cdr3_aa: CASSQTSGGADTQYF
clone_size: .; j_call: TRBJ2-2; d_call: TRBD1; v_call: TRBV7-9; cdr3_nt: TGTGCCAGCAGCCCGGGACAGGGGCAGGTTTTAGAAGGGGAGCTGTTTTTT; cdr3_aa: CASSPGQGQVLEGELFF
clone_size: .; j_call: TRBJ2-1; d_call: TRBD2; v_call: TRBV18; cdr3_nt: TGTGCCAGCTCACCCGGACTAGCGGGGGACAATGAGCAGTTCTTC; cdr3_aa: CASSPGLAGDNEQFF
clone_size: .; j_call: TRBJ2-3; d_call: .; v_call: TRBV9; cdr3_nt: TGTGCCAGCAGCGTAGCTTTCGGGTTTAGCACAGATACGCAGTATTTT; cdr3_aa: CASSVAFGFSTDTQYF
clone_size: .; j_call: TRBJ2-7; d_call: TRBD1; v_call: TRBV6-5; cdr3_nt: TGTGCCAGCAGACGAGGGACAGGGCGCTACGAGCAGTACTTC; cdr3_aa: CASRRGTGRYEQYF
clone_size: .; j_call: TRBJ1-3; d_call: TRBD1; v_call: TRBV9; cdr3_nt: TGTGCCAGCAGCTTAGGCGGACAGGGGGCATCTGGAAACACCATATATTTT; cdr3_aa: CASSLGGQGASGNTIYF